This T cell receptor beta chain was identified in a study of cytomegalovirus exposure and HLA in healthy donors. The CDR3 has 14 amino acids. V shed 0 bases and J shed 3 bases, with 8 bases lying between them. In germline, CDR1 is KGHSH, CDR2 LQKENI. 60 Vbeta and 13 Jbeta primers were used in PCR. Clones were read by immunoSEQ multiplex PCR, and TCRdb kept only the in-frame ones, dropping some. Of about 150,000 clones listed, about three quarters are singletons. The V and J genes are TRBV18 and TRBJ1-2; D is unclear. This clonotype was sampled from a middle-aged woman in good health and CMV-seronegative. The sequenced material came from PBMCs. The CDR3 nucleotides are TGTGCCAGCTCACCACCGCAGGTCCACTATGGCTACACCTTC. Protein product: CASSPPQVHYGYTF.